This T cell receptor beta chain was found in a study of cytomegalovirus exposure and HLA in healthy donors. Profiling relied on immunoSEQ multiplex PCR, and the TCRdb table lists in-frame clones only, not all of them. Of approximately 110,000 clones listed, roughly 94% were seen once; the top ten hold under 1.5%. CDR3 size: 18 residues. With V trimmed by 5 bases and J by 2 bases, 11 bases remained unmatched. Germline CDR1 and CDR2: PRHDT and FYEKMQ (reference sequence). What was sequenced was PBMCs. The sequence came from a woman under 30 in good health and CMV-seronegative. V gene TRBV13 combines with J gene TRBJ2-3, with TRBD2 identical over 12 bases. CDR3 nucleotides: TGTGCCAGCAGCCTACGGACTAGCGGGGACAAACCCACAGATACGCAGTATTTT. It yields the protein CASSLRTSGDKPTDTQYF.